The rows below give T cell receptor beta chains drawn from one sample of a study of Ad26.COV2.S vaccination and SARS-CoV-2 variants. TCRdb's table, derived via immunoSEQ multiplex PCR, lists solely in-frame clones and lacks some. The table includes roughly 250,000 clones, around nine tenths detected once. The sequenced sample was peripheral blood, obtained in a trial of Ad26.COV2.S vaccine versus placebo. The origin of the receptors is a person aged 18-60 years who received the Ad26.COV2.S COVID-19 vaccine or a placebo. Both conserved end residues are trimmed from each CDR3. Each record gives: CDR3 length, V gene, J gene, CDR3 protein.

len: 11; v_gene: TRBV29-1; j_gene: TRBJ1-2; CDR3aa: SVGQVPNYGYT
len: 12; v_gene: TRBV7-2; j_gene: TRBJ1-6; CDR3aa: ASRIGGANSPLH
len: 12; v_gene: TRBV5-1; j_gene: TRBJ2-3; CDR3aa: ASSLTVPPDTQY
len: 13; v_gene: TRBV10-3; j_gene: TRBJ2-3; CDR3aa: AISESRTGADTQY
len: 11; v_gene: TRBV15; j_gene: TRBJ2-1; CDR3aa: ATNLGQGLEQF
len: 14; v_gene: TRBV18; j_gene: TRBJ1-6; CDR3aa: ASSPAGGHYNSPLH
len: 14; v_gene: TRBV5-6; j_gene: TRBJ1-2; CDR3aa: ASGQDRGLYNYGYT
len: 15; v_gene: TRBV7-9; j_gene: TRBJ1-4; CDR3aa: ASSLVMVLPEGEKLF
len: 13; v_gene: TRBV10-1; j_gene: TRBJ1-5; CDR3aa: ASSDPGASGQPQH
len: 12; v_gene: TRBV20-1; j_gene: TRBJ2-1; CDR3aa: SASGRAFYNEQF
len: 13; v_gene: TRBV5-6; j_gene: TRBJ1-5; CDR3aa: ASSFLQGGNQPQH
len: 10; v_gene: TRBV7-9; j_gene: TRBJ2-5; CDR3aa: ASSFGTETQY
len: 10; v_gene: TRBV6-6; j_gene: TRBJ1-2; CDR3aa: ASRGGNYGYT
len: 10; v_gene: TRBV6-5; j_gene: TRBJ1-1; CDR3aa: ASSSPVSGAF
len: 12; v_gene: TRBV12-2; j_gene: TRBJ2-1; CDR3aa: ASRVARLDNEQF
len: 16; v_gene: TRBV18; j_gene: TRBJ2-3; CDR3aa: ASSPLGLSGTSTDTQY
len: 14; v_gene: TRBV27; j_gene: TRBJ2-2; CDR3aa: ASSLSRLVTTGELF
len: 13; v_gene: TRBV6-5; j_gene: TRBJ1-5; CDR3aa: ASILRTAGLQPQH
len: 13; v_gene: TRBV14; j_gene: TRBJ2-1; CDR3aa: ASSQDRQGRDEQF
len: 10; v_gene: TRBV3-1/TRBV3-2; j_gene: TRBJ1-1; CDR3aa: ASSPGAGEAF
len: 13; v_gene: TRBV5-1; j_gene: TRBJ2-1; CDR3aa: ASSLVESSYNEQF
len: 10; v_gene: TRBV29-1; j_gene: TRBJ2-7; CDR3aa: SVVGGPYEQY
len: 9; v_gene: TRBV20-1; j_gene: TRBJ1-6; CDR3aa: SAHSDSPLH
len: 11; v_gene: TRBV30; j_gene: TRBJ2-3; CDR3aa: AWSAGQADTQY
len: 13; v_gene: TRBV5-1; j_gene: TRBJ2-2; CDR3aa: ASKRGELVAGELF
len: 11; v_gene: TRBV21-1; j_gene: TRBJ1-5; CDR3aa: ASSKTDSEPQH
len: 14; v_gene: TRBV3-1/TRBV3-2; j_gene: TRBJ1-2; CDR3aa: ASSQRGTPANYGYT
len: 10; v_gene: TRBV12-5; j_gene: TRBJ1-2; CDR3aa: ASGLDATGYT
len: 12; v_gene: TRBV6-2/TRBV6-3; j_gene: TRBJ2-7; CDR3aa: ASSYVQGAYEQY
len: 13; v_gene: TRBV18; j_gene: TRBJ1-1; CDR3aa: ASSRGPGKNTEAF
len: 14; v_gene: TRBV7-2; j_gene: TRBJ1-3; CDR3aa: ASSLGTGKNGNTIY
len: 12; v_gene: TRBV7-2; j_gene: TRBJ1-2; CDR3aa: ASSPDRESYGYT
len: 15; v_gene: TRBV19; j_gene: TRBJ1-5; CDR3aa: ASSIQFGTGPNQPQH
len: 12; v_gene: TRBV2; j_gene: TRBJ2-1; CDR3aa: ASRAGTPYNEQF
len: 14; v_gene: TRBV15; j_gene: TRBJ2-3; CDR3aa: ATSTRGGGSPDTQY
len: 14; v_gene: TRBV6-5; j_gene: TRBJ2-1; CDR3aa: ASSYSAGGGNNEQF
len: 12; v_gene: TRBV2; j_gene: TRBJ2-3; CDR3aa: ASSATGGEDTQY
len: 12; v_gene: TRBV7-2; j_gene: TRBJ2-5; CDR3aa: ASSSRPGRETQY
len: 12; v_gene: TRBV6-6; j_gene: TRBJ1-1; CDR3aa: ASSSPGSNPEAF
len: 13; v_gene: TRBV28; j_gene: TRBJ1-2; CDR3aa: ASSPLGQGNYGYT
len: 13; v_gene: TRBV7-9; j_gene: TRBJ2-1; CDR3aa: ASSTTRRGGNEQF
len: 12; v_gene: TRBV7-9; j_gene: TRBJ2-2; CDR3aa: ASSLGASAGELF
len: 13; v_gene: TRBV4-3; j_gene: TRBJ2-1; CDR3aa: ASSPTSGVYNEQF
len: 9; v_gene: TRBV7-2; j_gene: TRBJ2-1; CDR3aa: ASSLRYEQF
len: 16; v_gene: TRBV13; j_gene: TRBJ2-1; CDR3aa: ASSLGASGGSGYNEQF
len: 20; v_gene: TRBV4-3; j_gene: TRBJ2-3; CDR3aa: ASSQEGAPYVGLAGSRDTQY
len: 18; v_gene: TRBV4-1; j_gene: TRBJ2-5; CDR3aa: ASSLLTLIPGLAVKRVQY
len: 12; v_gene: TRBV19; j_gene: TRBJ2-1; CDR3aa: ASSLALSRDEQF
len: 13; v_gene: TRBV9; j_gene: TRBJ2-1; CDR3aa: ASSLMGLAGNEQF
len: 15; v_gene: TRBV7-9; j_gene: TRBJ1-2; CDR3aa: ASSMIDRGQSNYGYT
len: 13; v_gene: TRBV5-1; j_gene: TRBJ2-3; CDR3aa: ASTSGRIRTDTQY
len: 12; v_gene: TRBV4-3; j_gene: TRBJ1-2; CDR3aa: ASSQDFPSDGYT
len: 14; v_gene: TRBV2; j_gene: TRBJ2-7; CDR3aa: ASTQLILAGGLEQY
len: 12; v_gene: TRBV7-2; j_gene: TRBJ1-1; CDR3aa: ASSLGYGNTEAF
len: 13; v_gene: TRBV9; j_gene: TRBJ1-2; CDR3aa: ASSVESRVQGGYT
len: 13; v_gene: TRBV6-6; j_gene: TRBJ1-2; CDR3aa: ASSQLRSPGGGYT
len: 14; v_gene: TRBV27; j_gene: TRBJ1-3; CDR3aa: ASSLKGQGSGNTIY
len: 14; v_gene: TRBV5-5; j_gene: TRBJ1-1; CDR3aa: ASSFTGMGLNTEAF
len: 13; v_gene: TRBV9; j_gene: TRBJ2-4; CDR3aa: ASSRAGDSKNIQY